Shown below are 3 T cell receptor beta chains from a single sample sequenced in a study of CD8+ T cells in alopecia areata. RNA, once extracted, was reverse transcribed into cDNA for use as the sequencing template. Method: immunoSEQ multiplex PCR; TCRdb's copy keeps in-frame clones and lacks some. The repertoire has roughly 100,000 clones, 45% to 60% of them found once; the top ten carry around 8.8%. The specimen sequenced was CD4+ T cells sorted from blood. These receptors were taken from a human donor in good health.

This clone has only one observation. The chain carries TRBV4-1 and TRBJ1-5; maybe TRBD1 (5 bases). The CDR3 runs to 14 residues. Germline V lookup: CDR1 MGHRA, CDR2 YSYEKL. V lost 5 bases and J 6 bases, leaving 14 bases between the germline ends. The CDR3 is CASSELGTAQPQHF. The CDR3 region has the DNA TGCGCCAGCAGCGAACTCGGGACGGCTCAGCCCCAGCATTTT.

The J gene is TRBJ1-2, the V gene TRBV5-1; 7 bases fit TRBD1. J gave up 5 bases and V 6 bases, and 7 bases lay outside the gene matches. The V gene's germline CDR1 is SGHRS and CDR2 YFSETQ. The length of the CDR3 is 13 residues. The CDR3: CASTRDSDYGYTF. CDR3 nucleotide sequence: TGCGCCAGCACCCGGGACAGTGATTATGGCTACACCTTC. Complete variable domain (other parts from reference TRBV5-1 and TRBJ1-2): KAGVTQTPRYLIKTRGQQVTLSCSPISGHRSVSWYQQTPGQGLQFLFEYFSETQRNKGNFPGRFSGRQFSNSRSEMNVSTLELGDSALYLCASTRDSDYGYTFGSGTRLTVV.

The chain couples TRBV7-2 to TRBJ1-5; D is undetermined. The V end was cut by 1 base, the J end by 0 bases, with 7 bases between. The germline gives CDR1 SGHTA, CDR2 FQGNSA. CDR3 length equals 15 residues. The CDR3 bases are TGTGCCAGCAGCTTAGGTCCGAATAGCAATCAGCCCCAGCATTTT. The encoded protein is CASSLGPNSNQPQHF.